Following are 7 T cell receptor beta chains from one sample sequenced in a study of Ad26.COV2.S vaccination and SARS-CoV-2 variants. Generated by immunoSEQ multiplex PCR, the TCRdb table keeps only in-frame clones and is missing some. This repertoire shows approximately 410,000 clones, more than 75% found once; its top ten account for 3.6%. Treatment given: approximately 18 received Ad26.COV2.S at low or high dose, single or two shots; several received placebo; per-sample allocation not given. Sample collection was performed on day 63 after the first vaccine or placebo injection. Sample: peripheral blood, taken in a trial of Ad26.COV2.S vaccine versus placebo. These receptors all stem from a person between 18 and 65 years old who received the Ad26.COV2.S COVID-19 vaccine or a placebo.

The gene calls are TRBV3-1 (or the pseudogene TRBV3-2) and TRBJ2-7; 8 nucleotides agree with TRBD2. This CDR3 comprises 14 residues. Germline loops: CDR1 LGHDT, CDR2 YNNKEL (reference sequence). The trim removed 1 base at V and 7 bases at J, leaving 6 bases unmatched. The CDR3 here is CASSQVFSGREQYF. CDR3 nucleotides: TGTGCCAGCAGCCAAGTTTTCAGCGGGAGAGAGCAGTACTTC.

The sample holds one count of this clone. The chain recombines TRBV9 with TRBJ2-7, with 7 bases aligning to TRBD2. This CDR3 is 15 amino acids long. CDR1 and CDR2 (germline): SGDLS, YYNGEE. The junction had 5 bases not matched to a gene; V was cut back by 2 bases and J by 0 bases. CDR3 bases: TGTGCCAGCAGCGTCCTGGGACTACCCTCCTACGAGCAGTACTTC. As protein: CASSVLGLPSYEQYF.

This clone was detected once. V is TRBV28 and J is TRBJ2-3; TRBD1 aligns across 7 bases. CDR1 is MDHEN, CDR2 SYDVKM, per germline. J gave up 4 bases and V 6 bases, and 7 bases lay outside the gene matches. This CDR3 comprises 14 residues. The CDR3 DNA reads TGTGCCAGCAGCGACAGGGCTCCGGCAGATACGCAGTATTTT. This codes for CASSDRAPADTQYF.

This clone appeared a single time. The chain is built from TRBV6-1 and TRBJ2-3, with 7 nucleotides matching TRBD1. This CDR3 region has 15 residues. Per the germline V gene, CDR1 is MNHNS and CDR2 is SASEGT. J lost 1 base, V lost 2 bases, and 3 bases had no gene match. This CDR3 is CASSELDRGTDTQYF. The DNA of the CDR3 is TGTGCCAGCAGTGAACTTGACAGGGGCACAGATACGCAGTATTTT.

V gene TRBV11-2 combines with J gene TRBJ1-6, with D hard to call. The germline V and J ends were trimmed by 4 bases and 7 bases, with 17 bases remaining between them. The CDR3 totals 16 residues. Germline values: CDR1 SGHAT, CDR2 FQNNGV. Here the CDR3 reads CASSSRAMEENSPLHF. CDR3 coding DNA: TGTGCCAGCAGCTCCCGAGCGATGGAGGAGAATTCACCCCTCCACTTT.

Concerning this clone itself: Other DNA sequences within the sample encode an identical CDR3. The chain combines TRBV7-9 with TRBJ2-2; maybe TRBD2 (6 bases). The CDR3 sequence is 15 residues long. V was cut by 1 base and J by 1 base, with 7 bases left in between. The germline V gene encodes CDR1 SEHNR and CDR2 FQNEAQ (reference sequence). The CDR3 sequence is CASSLVGGNTGELFF. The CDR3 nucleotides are TGTGCCAGCAGCTTAGTCGGGGGGAACACCGGGGAGCTGTTTTTT.

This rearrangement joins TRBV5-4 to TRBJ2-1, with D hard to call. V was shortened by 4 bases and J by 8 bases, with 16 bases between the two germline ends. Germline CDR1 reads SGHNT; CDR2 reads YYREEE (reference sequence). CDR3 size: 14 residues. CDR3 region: CASSPAPFNHEQFF. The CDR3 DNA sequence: TGTGCCAGCAGCCCGGCTCCCTTCAACCATGAGCAGTTCTTC.